The source of this TCR beta chain is a study of T cell repertoires in cytomegalovirus infection. About this clonotype: Its antigen is unidentified.

V shed 0 bases and J 5 bases; nucleotides not matched to a gene: 3. The CDR3 has 15 residues. Germline V lookup: CDR1 SGDLS, CDR2 YYNGEE. General study results and limits: Adding up the frequency of public TCR beta families identified people who carried CMV plus the relevant HLA. In two of eight donors, the top clonotype was HLA-C-restricted CMV-specific.

In TCRdb, the reads were re-called with MiXCR into one record per CDR3 protein. Seen here are around 740,000 distinct CDR3 sequences, about 40% observed once, and the top ten hold around 3%. The chain has TRBV9 and TRBJ2-7; TRBD2 aligns across 12 bases. The sequenced sample was PBMCs. The clonotype originates from a human donor in good health (CMV status not recorded). Some clones in this sample may be carry-over from other donors' samples. This chain's CDR3 is CASSVGTSGKNEQYF. DNA of the CDR3: TGTGCCAGCAGCGTAGGGACTAGCGGGAAGAACGAGCAGTACTTC.